These T cell receptor beta chains were read from a single sample in a study of neurological immune-mediated disorders. TCRdb reprocessed the 5' RACE reads via MiXCR and lists one record per CDR3 protein. The sample includes about 28,000 distinct CDR3 sequences, approximately 12% of them seen just once. Material for sequencing was PBMCs. The origin of the receptors is a man aged 55 to 69 in good health. Both conserved end residues are part of each CDR3. D genes are given only for firm matches. Expanded clones get a size class; other rows say once, few or many, or leave the size out.

J gene: TRBJ2-3; V gene: TRBV7-9; clone size: many; D gene: TRBD2; CDR3 DNA: TGTGCCAGCAGCCAAACTAGCGGACGCACAGATACGCAGTATTTT; CDR3 protein: CASSQTSGRTDTQYF
J gene: TRBJ2-7; V gene: TRBV5-1; clone size: .; D gene: .; CDR3 DNA: TGCGCCAGCAGCTTGGTGTTAGGGACCGAGCAGTACTTC; CDR3 protein: CASSLVLGTEQYF
J gene: TRBJ2-2; V gene: TRBV10-3; clone size: many; D gene: .; CDR3 DNA: TGTGCCATCAGTGAGACGCGGCAAGGGACCGGGGAGCTGTTTTTT; CDR3 protein: CAISETRQGTGELFF
J gene: TRBJ1-6; V gene: TRBV6-5; clone size: many; D gene: .; CDR3 DNA: TGTGCCAGCAGTCAACCGGGACCGTTCTCCTATAATTCACCCCTCCACTTT; CDR3 protein: CASSQPGPFSYNSPLHF
J gene: TRBJ1-1; V gene: TRBV5-8; clone size: many; D gene: TRBD1; CDR3 DNA: TGTGCCAGCAGCTTGACCCAACATCAACAGGGGTGGACCACTGAAGCTTTCTTT; CDR3 protein: CASSLTQHQQGWTTEAFF
J gene: TRBJ1-1; V gene: TRBV29-1; clone size: many; D gene: .; CDR3 DNA: TGCAGGAGTGAGGCAATTCAGGGGACTGAAGCTTTCTTT; CDR3 protein: CRSEAIQGTEAFF
J gene: TRBJ1-1; V gene: TRBV18; clone size: many; D gene: .; CDR3 DNA: TGTGCCAGCTCAGGGGGCCTCCCTCTGAACACTGAAGCTTTCTTT; CDR3 protein: CASSGGLPLNTEAFF
J gene: TRBJ2-1; V gene: TRBV5-1; clone size: medium-sized; D gene: .; CDR3 DNA: TGCGCCAGCAGCCCCTTACCAGGGACTGAGCAGTTCTTC; CDR3 protein: CASSPLPGTEQFF
J gene: TRBJ2-4; V gene: TRBV20-1; clone size: many; D gene: .; CDR3 DNA: TGCAGTGCCCCGGACCGCGGAGCCAAAAACATTCAGTACTTC; CDR3 protein: CSAPDRGAKNIQYF
J gene: TRBJ2-6; V gene: TRBV20-1; clone size: medium-sized; D gene: TRBD1; CDR3 DNA: TGCAGTGCTAGAGATAGGGAGACAGGGAGTTCTGGGGCCAACGTCCTGACTTTC; CDR3 protein: CSARDRETGSSGANVLTF
J gene: TRBJ2-7; V gene: TRBV7-6; clone size: many; D gene: TRBD1; CDR3 DNA: TGTGCCAGCAGCTTAACGAGGACAGGGGGCGATAATGGCAAGCAGTACTTC; CDR3 protein: CASSLTRTGGDNGKQYF
J gene: TRBJ1-6; V gene: TRBV5-1; clone size: many; D gene: TRBD1; CDR3 DNA: TGCGCCAGCAGCATGGGACAGGGGAATCCCCTCCACTTT; CDR3 protein: CASSMGQGNPLHF
J gene: TRBJ2-7; V gene: TRBV7-9; clone size: many; D gene: .; CDR3 DNA: TGTGCCAGCAGCGTTCAGGGGTCCCACGAGCAGTACTTC; CDR3 protein: CASSVQGSHEQYF
J gene: TRBJ1-5; V gene: TRBV12-3/TRBV12-4; clone size: many; D gene: .; CDR3 DNA: TGTGCCAGCAGTCCTGGGACCCCCAATCAGCCCCAGCATTTT; CDR3 protein: CASSPGTPNQPQHF
J gene: TRBJ2-7; V gene: TRBV7-2; clone size: many; D gene: .; CDR3 DNA: TGTGCCAGCAGCTTTAAGCAGGGCTACGAGCAGTACTTC; CDR3 protein: CASSFKQGYEQYF
J gene: TRBJ1-1; V gene: TRBV7-9; clone size: many; D gene: .; CDR3 DNA: TGTGCCAGCAGCTTAGCTTCCAGCAGGGGTCCTGAAGCTTTCTTT; CDR3 protein: CASSLASSRGPEAFF
J gene: TRBJ2-5; V gene: TRBV24-1; clone size: many; D gene: TRBD2; CDR3 DNA: TGTGCCACCAGTGATAGGACTAGCGCGGAGACCCAGTACTTC; CDR3 protein: CATSDRTSAETQYF
J gene: TRBJ2-7; V gene: TRBV5-1; clone size: many; D gene: .; CDR3 DNA: TGCGCCAGCAGCGAGAATTGGTGGGGCCAAAATGTGGGCTACGAGCAGTACTTC; CDR3 protein: CASSENWWGQNVGYEQYF
J gene: TRBJ1-2; V gene: TRBV2; clone size: .; D gene: .; CDR3 DNA: TGTGCCAGCAGTGAAAGGGCGACAGCGCATAGCTACACCTTC; CDR3 protein: CASSERATAHSYTF
J gene: TRBJ2-3; V gene: TRBV5-1; clone size: many; D gene: .; CDR3 DNA: TGCGCCAGCAGCTTGGATGCCTTCACAGATACGCAGTATTTT; CDR3 protein: CASSLDAFTDTQYF
J gene: TRBJ2-7; V gene: TRBV10-3; clone size: many; D gene: .; CDR3 DNA: TGTGCCATCAGCCCACTGGGGGACGAGCAGTACTTC; CDR3 protein: CAISPLGDEQYF
J gene: TRBJ1-1; V gene: TRBV29-1; clone size: many; D gene: TRBD1; CDR3 DNA: TGCAGCGTTGACCGGACAGGGGGCATGAACACTGAAGCTTTCTTT; CDR3 protein: CSVDRTGGMNTEAFF
J gene: TRBJ1-6; V gene: TRBV12-3/TRBV12-4; clone size: medium-sized; D gene: .; CDR3 DNA: TGTGCCAGCAGCCCACTTGCAAGGGCCCTCCACTTT; CDR3 protein: CASSPLARALHF
J gene: TRBJ1-1; V gene: TRBV5-1; clone size: medium-sized; D gene: .; CDR3 DNA: TGCGCCAGCAGCTTTTACAATGTGAACACTGAAGCTTTCTTT; CDR3 protein: CASSFYNVNTEAFF
J gene: TRBJ2-3; V gene: TRBV11-3; clone size: many; D gene: .; CDR3 DNA: TGTGCCAGCAGCTTAGGCCGGACCAGGACTATTGCAGATACGCAGTATTTT; CDR3 protein: CASSLGRTRTIADTQYF
J gene: TRBJ1-2; V gene: TRBV5-1; clone size: many; D gene: TRBD1; CDR3 DNA: TGCGCCAGCAGCTTGGGACAGGGCCTGATAGCCTATGGCTACACCTTC; CDR3 protein: CASSLGQGLIAYGYTF
J gene: TRBJ2-3; V gene: TRBV5-1; clone size: many; D gene: .; CDR3 DNA: TGCGCCAGCAGCCCCGGGACCGCGTTTGATACGCAGTATTTT; CDR3 protein: CASSPGTAFDTQYF
J gene: TRBJ1-1; V gene: TRBV10-3; clone size: many; D gene: TRBD1; CDR3 DNA: TGTGCCATCAGTGAGTCTGACAGGGAAGAAGCTTTCTTT; CDR3 protein: CAISESDREEAFF
J gene: TRBJ2-1; V gene: TRBV7-9; clone size: .; D gene: .; CDR3 DNA: TGTGCCAGCAGCACTCGCCCGGACCTACGGGTTACCTCGCAGTTCTTT; CDR3 protein: CASSTRPDLRVTSQFF
J gene: TRBJ2-5; V gene: TRBV7-6; clone size: .; D gene: .; CDR3 DNA: TGTGCCAGCAGCTTAATGGGCCTCCCAGGGGAGACCCAGTACTTC; CDR3 protein: CASSLMGLPGETQYF
J gene: TRBJ2-5; V gene: TRBV7-9; clone size: .; D gene: .; CDR3 DNA: TGTGCCAGCAGCCATGTAGGGGAGACCCAGTACTTC; CDR3 protein: CASSHVGETQYF
J gene: TRBJ2-3; V gene: TRBV5-1; clone size: many; D gene: .; CDR3 DNA: TGCGCCAGCAGTCTGGGCCAGCTCACAGATACGCAGTATTTT; CDR3 protein: CASSLGQLTDTQYF
J gene: TRBJ1-1; V gene: TRBV5-1; clone size: many; D gene: .; CDR3 DNA: TGCGCCAGCAGCTTGGTCGGCTTGAACACTGAAGCTTTCTTT; CDR3 protein: CASSLVGLNTEAFF
J gene: TRBJ2-1; V gene: TRBV18; clone size: medium-sized; D gene: .; CDR3 DNA: TGTGCCAGCTCGGACACAAACAATGAGCAGTTCTTC; CDR3 protein: CASSDTNNEQFF
J gene: TRBJ1-6; V gene: TRBV13; clone size: many; D gene: .; CDR3 DNA: TGTGCCAGCAGCTTAGGTGGGGTGGGGAATAATTCACCCCTCCACTTT; CDR3 protein: CASSLGGVGNNSPLHF
J gene: TRBJ2-1; V gene: TRBV12-3/TRBV12-4; clone size: many; D gene: TRBD1; CDR3 DNA: TGTGCCAGCAGTGACCTCGGGACAGGGCATGAGCAGTTCTTC; CDR3 protein: CASSDLGTGHEQFF
J gene: TRBJ2-2; V gene: TRBV5-1; clone size: many; D gene: TRBD1; CDR3 DNA: TGCGCCAGCAGCCAGGGACAGCCAACCGGGGAGCTGTTTTTT; CDR3 protein: CASSQGQPTGELFF
J gene: TRBJ1-1; V gene: TRBV20-1; clone size: once; D gene: TRBD1; CDR3 DNA: TGCAGTGCTCAGACAGGGGGTGGAAATGACGCTTTCTTT; CDR3 protein: CSAQTGGGNDAFF
J gene: TRBJ2-3; V gene: TRBV12-3/TRBV12-4; clone size: many; D gene: TRBD1; CDR3 DNA: TGTGCCAGCAGTTTTCAGGGGGCGGCAGATACGCAGTATTTT; CDR3 protein: CASSFQGAADTQYF
J gene: TRBJ2-5; V gene: TRBV7-6; clone size: many; D gene: .; CDR3 DNA: TGTGCCAGCAGCTCACAGGGAGGGACCCACCGGCCCCAGTACTTC; CDR3 protein: CASSSQGGTHRPQYF
J gene: TRBJ2-3; V gene: TRBV30; clone size: many; D gene: .; CDR3 DNA: TGTGCCTGGAGTAAAGACAGAGACACAGATACGCAGTATTTT; CDR3 protein: CAWSKDRDTDTQYF
J gene: TRBJ2-7; V gene: TRBV3-1; clone size: many; D gene: .; CDR3 DNA: TGTGCCAGCAGCCAAGTCCCCTACGAGCAGTACTTC; CDR3 protein: CASSQVPYEQYF
J gene: TRBJ2-3; V gene: TRBV20-1; clone size: many; D gene: .; CDR3 DNA: TGCAGTGCTAGACATGTTGGGAGTTTGGATACGCAGTATTTT; CDR3 protein: CSARHVGSLDTQYF
J gene: TRBJ1-5; V gene: TRBV7-9; clone size: many; D gene: .; CDR3 DNA: TGTGCCAGCAGCTCCCGCCCTGATCAGCCCCAGCATTTT; CDR3 protein: CASSSRPDQPQHF
J gene: TRBJ2-7; V gene: TRBV20-1; clone size: many; D gene: TRBD2; CDR3 DNA: TGCAGTGCTAGCAAGCTAGCGGGACGCTACGAGCAGTACTTC; CDR3 protein: CSASKLAGRYEQYF
J gene: TRBJ2-3; V gene: TRBV9; clone size: many; D gene: .; CDR3 DNA: TGTGCCAGCAGCCCCCAAGGACGCACAGATACGCAGTATTTT; CDR3 protein: CASSPQGRTDTQYF
J gene: TRBJ2-3; V gene: TRBV3-1; clone size: many; D gene: TRBD2; CDR3 DNA: TGTGCCAGCAGCCAAGTTCTTAGCGGGGACGGCACAGATACGCAGTATTTT; CDR3 protein: CASSQVLSGDGTDTQYF
J gene: TRBJ2-3; V gene: TRBV5-5; clone size: many; D gene: .; CDR3 DNA: TGTGCCAGCAGCACTAGACAGACAGATACGCAGTATTTT; CDR3 protein: CASSTRQTDTQYF
J gene: TRBJ2-2; V gene: TRBV5-1; clone size: many; D gene: TRBD1; CDR3 DNA: TGCGCCAGCAGCGGAGGACAGGCTCCCACCGGGGAGCTGTTTTTT; CDR3 protein: CASSGGQAPTGELFF
J gene: TRBJ1-5; V gene: TRBV28; clone size: few; D gene: .; CDR3 DNA: TGTGCCAGCAGGCTAGCTTATAGCAATCAGCCCCAGCATTTT; CDR3 protein: CASRLAYSNQPQHF
J gene: TRBJ2-7; V gene: TRBV6-1; clone size: many; D gene: .; CDR3 DNA: TGTGCCAGCAGCACCGGGACACCTACCCTCTCCTACGAGCAGTACTTC; CDR3 protein: CASSTGTPTLSYEQYF
J gene: TRBJ2-7; V gene: TRBV27; clone size: many; D gene: .; CDR3 DNA: TGTGCCAGCAGTTTTGGTGCGGCGGCCTACGAGCAGTACTTC; CDR3 protein: CASSFGAAAYEQYF
J gene: TRBJ2-3; V gene: TRBV7-2; clone size: few; D gene: TRBD2; CDR3 DNA: TGTGCCAGCAGCTTAGGGGGACTAGCGGGCCACACAGATACGCAGTATTTT; CDR3 protein: CASSLGGLAGHTDTQYF